A single T cell receptor (beta chain) is shown here with its context. Individuals aged about 18 to 100 years were recruited from roughly 23 US areas. Assay: immunoSEQ multiplex PCR; the TCRdb copy retains only in-frame clones and omits some. The top ten hold around 20% of the sample, which has approximately 200,000 clones, less than 85% seen once. This sample was taken from a study of blood T cell repertoires in COVID-19. CDR3 size: 12 residues. In germline, CDR1 is MNHEY, CDR2 SVGAGI. Trimming cost V 4 bases and J 6 bases, with 7 bases left between them. What was sequenced was PBMCs or T cells enriched from blood (not recorded which). The V gene is TRBV6-5, the J gene TRBJ2-1; D might be TRBD2 (6 bases). The clonotype originates from a man in his forties who had recovered from COVID-19. The CDR3 sequence: CASSSTSNEQFF. CDR3 bases: TGTGCCAGCAGTTCGACTAGCAATGAGCAGTTCTTC.